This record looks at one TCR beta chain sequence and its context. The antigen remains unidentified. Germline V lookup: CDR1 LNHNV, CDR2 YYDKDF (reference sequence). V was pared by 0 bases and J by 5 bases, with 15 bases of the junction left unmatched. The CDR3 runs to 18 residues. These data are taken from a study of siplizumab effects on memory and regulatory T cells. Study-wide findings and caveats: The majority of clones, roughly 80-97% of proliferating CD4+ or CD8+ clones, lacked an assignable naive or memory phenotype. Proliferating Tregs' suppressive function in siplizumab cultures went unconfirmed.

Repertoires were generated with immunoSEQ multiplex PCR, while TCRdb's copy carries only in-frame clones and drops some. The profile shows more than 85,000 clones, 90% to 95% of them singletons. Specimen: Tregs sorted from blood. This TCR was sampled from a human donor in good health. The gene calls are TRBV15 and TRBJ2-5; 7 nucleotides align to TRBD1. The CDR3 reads CATSRDRGYSLSRETQYF. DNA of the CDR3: TGTGCCACCAGCAGAGACAGGGGGTATTCTTTGTCTCGGGAGACCCAGTACTTC.